One sample yielded the 20 T cell receptor beta chains listed below, sequenced in a study of somatic mutations in cytotoxic T cells in rheumatoid arthritis. The table came from immunoSEQ multiplex PCR; TCRdb's copy has only in-frame clones and leaves some out. The profile shows about 25,000 clones, roughly 87% of them singletons. The material sequenced was CD8+ T cells sorted from blood. Receptors originate from a man aged 45-65 years in good health.

In its sample, this clone ranks as medium-sized. The chain links TRBV5-1 to TRBJ2-7; D could derive from TRBD1 or TRBD2 (5 bases each). Trimming stripped 7 bases from V and 6 bases from J, with 20 bases between. CDR3 length: 14 residues. In germline, CDR1 is SGHRS, CDR2 YFSETQ. The CDR3 loop is CASHYSGPAAEQYF. The CDR3, as DNA: TGCGCCAGCCACTACTCGGGACCAGCAGCCGAGCAGTACTTC.

The rearrangement uses TRBV5-4 and TRBJ1-2; D is undetermined. The germline CDR1 and CDR2 sequences are SGHNT and YYREEE (reference sequence). The CDR3 has 10 amino acids. V was trimmed by 4 bases and J by 5 bases, leaving 3 bases between them. CDR3 bases: TGTGCCAGCAGCAGATATGGCTACACCTTC. It translates to CASSRYGYTF.

V usage is TRBV13 and J usage is TRBJ1-1; D might be TRBD1 (5 bases). Trimming removed 10 bases at V and 3 bases at J, with 12 bases between. The CDR3 consists of 12 residues. Germline lookup yields CDR1 PRHDT and CDR2 FYEKMQ (reference sequence). CDR3 sequence reads: CAKGPTDTEAFF. The DNA of the CDR3 is TGTGCCAAGGGTCCGACAGACACTGAAGCTTTCTTT. The full variable domain, with the rest looked up from reference TRBV13 and TRBJ1-1, is AAGVIQSPRHLIKEKRETATLKCYPIPRHDTVYWYQQGPGQDPQFLISFYEKMQSDKGSIPDRFSAQQFSDYHSELNMSSLELGDSALYFCAKGPTDTEAFFGQGTRLTVV.

The rearrangement uses TRBV19 and TRBJ1-1; D might be TRBD1 (6 bases). There are 15 residues in the CDR3. CDR1 is LNHDA and CDR2 is SQIVND in the germline V gene (reference sequence). The ends were cut back, 4 bases at V and 0 bases at J, with 12 bases in the middle. The CDR3 here is CASSKEQGMNTEAFF. The CDR3, as DNA: TGTGCCAGTAGTAAAGAACAGGGTATGAACACTGAAGCTTTCTTT.

The rearrangement joins TRBV4-2 to TRBJ1-4, with no clear D. The CDR3 runs to 16 residues. Per germline, CDR1 LGHNA and CDR2 YNFKEQ. Trimming took 0 bases from V and 2 from J, leaving 10 bases between them. CDR3 sequence reads: CASSQELQRTNEKLFF. In DNA form, the CDR3 reads TGTGCCAGCAGCCAAGAATTACAACGGACTAATGAAAAACTGTTTTTT.

This clone was counted a single time. J is TRBJ2-3 and V is TRBV7-9, with D perhaps TRBD1 or TRBD2 (6 bases each). From germline, CDR1 is SEHNR and CDR2 FQNEAQ (reference sequence). This CDR3 is built from 17 residues. With 5 bases removed from V and 0 bases from J, the gap between germline ends came to 18 bases. CDR3 protein: CASSPTGGRDSTDTQYF. The CDR3 coding sequence is TGTGCCAGCAGCCCCACCGGGGGCAGGGACAGCACAGATACGCAGTATTTT. The entire variable domain, with the rest obtained from reference TRBV7-9 and TRBJ2-3, is as follows: DTGVSQNPRHKITKRGQNVTFRCDPISEHNRLYWYRQTLGQGPEFLTYFQNEAQLEKSRLLSDRFSAERPKGSFSTLEIQRTEQGDSAMYLCASSPTGGRDSTDTQYFGPGTRLTVL.

The gene calls are TRBV5-6 and TRBJ1-3, with a possible D match to TRBD1 (5 bases). This CDR3 has 15 residues. V was cut by 4 bases and J by 4 bases, with 15 bases left in between. CDR1 is SGHDT and CDR2 is YYEEEE in the germline V gene. The CDR3 nucleotides read TGTGCCAGCAGCGAACAGGAGTCGGTAGGAAACACCATATATTTT. This codes for CASSEQESVGNTIYF.

The rearrangement uses TRBV6-1 and TRBJ1-3, with D uncertain. The V and J ends lost 2 bases and 0 bases respectively, with 8 bases between them. CDR1 MNHNS and CDR2 SASEGT come from the germline V gene. This CDR3 is 15 amino acids long. Written as DNA, the CDR3 is TGTGCCAGCAGTGAATCTGGACCCTCTGGAAACACCATATATTTT. As protein: CASSESGPSGNTIYF.

The chain is built from TRBV5-1 and TRBJ2-3, with D hard to call. CDR1 and CDR2 (germline): SGHRS, YFSETQ. The CDR3 sequence is 13 residues long. V was pared by 4 bases and J by 5 bases, with 11 bases between. DNA for the CDR3: TGCGCCAGCAGCACAGCACCGGGAGATACGCAGTATTTT. Amino acids: CASSTAPGDTQYF.

The V gene is TRBV7-9, the J gene TRBJ1-2; perhaps TRBD1 as D (6 bases). Germline V gene lookup returns CDR1 SEHNR and CDR2 FQNEAQ (reference sequence). The V end was cut by 5 bases, the J end by 8 bases, with 24 bases between. The CDR3 has 16 amino acids. The CDR3 reads CASSNTGSGVLRGYTF. In DNA, the CDR3 is TGTGCCAGCAGCAACACTGGTTCAGGGGTTCTGAGGGGCTACACCTTC.

The chain has TRBV7-8 and TRBJ2-1; 7 bases line up with TRBD1. The V gene end was trimmed by 2 bases and the J gene end by 5 bases; junction bases not matched to a gene: 9. This CDR3 is 16 amino acids long. Germline values: CDR1 SGHVS, CDR2 FQNEAQ. The CDR3 DNA reads TGTGCCAGCAGCTTATTTCCCGGGACAGCCAACAATGAGCAGTTCTTC. It translates to CASSLFPGTANNEQFF.

The rearrangement joins TRBV9 to TRBJ1-1, with D hard to call. Trimming pared 3 bases from V and 4 bases from J, leaving 13 bases between. CDR1 and CDR2 from the germline V gene are SGDLS and YYNGEE. The CDR3 is 14 amino acids. CDR3 loop: CASSGSGLATEAFF. CDR3 in DNA: TGTGCCAGCAGCGGATCCGGTTTGGCCACTGAAGCTTTCTTT.

The chain has TRBV21-1 and TRBJ1-4. TRBV21-1 is termed a pseudogene. The CDR3 sequence is 18 residues long. This CDR3 is CASSKEGRRGALDEKLFF. The CDR3 nucleotides read TGTGCCAGCAGCAAAGAGGGGAGGCGAGGGGCTTTAGATGAAAAACTGTTTTTT.

V is TRBV29-1 and J is TRBJ2-3, with TRBD2 identical over 10 bases. J gave up 0 bases and V 0 bases, and 3 bases lay outside the gene matches. This CDR3 region has 16 residues. Per germline, CDR1 SQVTM and CDR2 ANQGSEA. The CDR3 is CSVEDPSGSSTDTQYF. CDR3 DNA: TGCAGCGTTGAAGATCCTAGCGGGAGTAGCACAGATACGCAGTATTTT.

This sequence joins TRBV2 and TRBJ2-1; perhaps TRBD1 as D (6 bases). CDR3 length: 13 amino acids. Trimming shortened V by 6 bases and J by 10 bases, and 16 bases separated the two germline ends. CDR1 and CDR2 from the germline V gene are SNHLY and FYNNEI. The CDR3 loop reads CASRPHSGTEQFF. Written as DNA, the CDR3 is TGTGCCAGCAGGCCCCACTCTGGGACAGAGCAGTTCTTC.

The rearrangement links TRBV12-5 to TRBJ2-1, with 10 bases identical to TRBD2. CDR1 and CDR2 (germline): LGHNT, FRNRAP. Trimming took 4 bases from V and 6 from J; bases not matched to a gene: 6. The CDR3 is made up of 15 amino acids. Written as DNA, the CDR3 is TGTGCTAGTGGTTCTCAGCGGGAGGGCCTCAATGAGCAGTTCTTC. Protein sequence: CASGSQREGLNEQFF.

The J gene is TRBJ2-7, the V gene TRBV11-2; 7 nucleotides align to TRBD2. The CDR3 is made up of 14 amino acids. V dropped 2 bases and J dropped 3; count of bases not matched to a gene: 4. Germline V gives CDR1 SGHAT, CDR2 FQNNGV. The CDR3 nucleotides are TGTGCCAGCAGCTTACGCGGGAGAGGCTACGAGCAGTACTTC. Protein sequence: CASSLRGRGYEQYF.

The chain carries TRBV11-2 and TRBJ2-2; no reliable D call. Between the trimmed V and J ends, which lost 0 bases and 6 bases, there was a span of 11 bases. The CDR3 is made up of 15 amino acids. The germline V gene has CDR1 SGHAT and CDR2 FQNNGV. As DNA, the CDR3 is TGTGCCAGCAGCTTAGACCCCCCGGGTGCCGGGGAGCTGTTTTTT. Translating gives CASSLDPPGAGELFF.

The rearrangement links TRBV11-3 to TRBJ2-1, with 8 nucleotides matching TRBD2. The CDR3 is 14 residues long. Germline V gives CDR1 SGHNT, CDR2 YENEEA. With V trimmed by 6 bases and J by 7 bases, 8 bases remained unmatched. CDR3 sequence reads: CASSISGMGNEQFF. CDR3 in DNA: TGTGCCAGCAGTATTAGCGGGATGGGTAATGAGCAGTTCTTC.

This rearrangement joins TRBV27 to TRBJ2-7, with 9 nucleotides matching TRBD1. Germline-derived CDR1 and CDR2 are MNHEY and SMNVEV (reference sequence). The CDR3 is 16 amino acids. The trim removed 5 bases at V and 1 base at J, leaving 9 bases unmatched. Here the CDR3 reads CASSVSTGTGSYEQYF. The DNA for the CDR3 is TGTGCCAGCAGTGTCTCGACCGGGACAGGGTCCTACGAGCAGTACTTC.